This entry is about one T cell receptor beta chain. This specimen comes from a study of blood T cell repertoires in COVID-19. The overall study: Spain, Italy and the United States supplied samples that represented acute and convalescent COVID-19. Sample material is recorded as cDNA or gDNA derived from T cells, B-cell-depleted T cells, or PBMCs.

In the original processing: Reference gene primer amplification yielded estimated nucleated cell counts. Profiled with immunoSEQ multiplex PCR; TCRdb holds only in-frame clones, not every one. From that table come the V and J calls and clone size; the DNA was used to work out D and trimming. This table holds 450,000 to 500,000 clones, approximately 83% found once. The CDR3 is made up of 16 amino acids. Trimming pared 1 base from V and 0 bases from J, leaving 11 bases between. Per germline, CDR1 LGHDT and CDR2 YNNKEL (reference sequence). The genes are TRBV3-1 (or the pseudogene TRBV3-2) and TRBJ2-3, with D hard to call. The specimen was peripheral blood. The receptor comes from a human donor in a cohort sampled during active COVID-19. The DNA for the CDR3 is TGTGCCAGCAGCCAAGGCATGATAGCTAGCACAGATACGCAGTATTTT. Amino acids: CASSQGMIASTDTQYF.